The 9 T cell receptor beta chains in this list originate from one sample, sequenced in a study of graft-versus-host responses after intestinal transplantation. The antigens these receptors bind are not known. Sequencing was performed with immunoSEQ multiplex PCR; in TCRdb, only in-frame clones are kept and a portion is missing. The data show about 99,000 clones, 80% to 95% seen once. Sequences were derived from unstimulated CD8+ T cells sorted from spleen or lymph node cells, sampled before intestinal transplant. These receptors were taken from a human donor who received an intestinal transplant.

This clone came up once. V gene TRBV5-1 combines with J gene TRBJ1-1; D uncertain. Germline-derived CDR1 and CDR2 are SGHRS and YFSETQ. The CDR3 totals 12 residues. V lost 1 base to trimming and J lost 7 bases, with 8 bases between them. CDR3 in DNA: TGCGCCAGCAGCTTGAGCGGGGTTGAAGCTTTCTTT. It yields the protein CASSLSGVEAFF. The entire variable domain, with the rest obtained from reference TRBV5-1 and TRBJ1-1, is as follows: KAGVTQTPRYLIKTRGQQVTLSCSPISGHRSVSWYQQTPGQGLQFLFEYFSETQRNKGNFPGRFSGRQFSNSRSEMNVSTLELGDSALYLCASSLSGVEAFFGQGTRLTVV.

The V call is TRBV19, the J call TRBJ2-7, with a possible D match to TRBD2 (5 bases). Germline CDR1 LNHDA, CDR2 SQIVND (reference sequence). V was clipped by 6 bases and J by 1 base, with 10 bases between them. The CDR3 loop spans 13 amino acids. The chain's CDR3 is CASRPGISYEQYF. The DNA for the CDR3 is TGTGCCAGTAGACCGGGAATATCCTACGAGCAGTACTTC.

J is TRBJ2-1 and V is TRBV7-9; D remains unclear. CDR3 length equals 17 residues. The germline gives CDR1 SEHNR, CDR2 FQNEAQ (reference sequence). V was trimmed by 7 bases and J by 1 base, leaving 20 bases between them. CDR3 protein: CASTPIRQALSYNEQFF. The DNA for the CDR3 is TGTGCCAGCACTCCCATTAGGCAGGCCTTATCCTACAATGAGCAGTTCTTC.

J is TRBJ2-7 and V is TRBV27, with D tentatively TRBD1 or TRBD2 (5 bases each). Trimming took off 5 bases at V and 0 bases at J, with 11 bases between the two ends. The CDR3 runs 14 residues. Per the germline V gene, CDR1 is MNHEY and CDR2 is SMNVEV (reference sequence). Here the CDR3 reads CASSPRGPSYEQYF. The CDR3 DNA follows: TGTGCCAGCAGTCCCCGGGGCCCCTCCTACGAGCAGTACTTC.

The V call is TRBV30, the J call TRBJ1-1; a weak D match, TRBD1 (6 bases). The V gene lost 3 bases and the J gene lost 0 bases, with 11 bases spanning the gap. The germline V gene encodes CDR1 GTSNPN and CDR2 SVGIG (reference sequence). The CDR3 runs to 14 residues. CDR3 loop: CAWSGDTLNTEAFF. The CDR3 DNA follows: TGTGCCTGGAGCGGGGACACCTTGAACACTGAAGCTTTCTTT. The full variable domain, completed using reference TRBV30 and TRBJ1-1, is SQTIHQWPATLVQPVGSPLSLECTVEGTSNPNLYWYRQAAGRGLQLLFYSVGIGQISSEVPQNLSASRPQDRQFILSSKKLLLSDSGFYLCAWSGDTLNTEAFFGQGTRLTVV.

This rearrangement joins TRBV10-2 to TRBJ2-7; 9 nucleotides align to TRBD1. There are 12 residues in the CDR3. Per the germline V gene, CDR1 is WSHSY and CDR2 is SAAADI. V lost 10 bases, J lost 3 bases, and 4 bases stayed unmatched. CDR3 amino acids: CATRGQGYEQYF. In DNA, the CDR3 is TGCGCCACCAGGGGACAGGGCTACGAGCAGTACTTC.

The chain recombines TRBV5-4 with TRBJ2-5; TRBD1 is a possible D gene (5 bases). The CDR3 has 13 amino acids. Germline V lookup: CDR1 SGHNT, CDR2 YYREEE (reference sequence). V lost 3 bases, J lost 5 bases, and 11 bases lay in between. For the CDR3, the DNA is TGTGCCAGCAGCTCCCGACCAGGGGAGACCCAGTACTTC. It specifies CASSSRPGETQYF.

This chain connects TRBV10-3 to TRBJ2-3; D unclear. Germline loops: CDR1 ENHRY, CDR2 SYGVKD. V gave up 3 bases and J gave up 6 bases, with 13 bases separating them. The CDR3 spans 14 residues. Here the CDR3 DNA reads TGTGCCATCAGTGAAGTAGGGCCCTCGGATACGCAGTATTTT. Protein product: CAISEVGPSDTQYF.

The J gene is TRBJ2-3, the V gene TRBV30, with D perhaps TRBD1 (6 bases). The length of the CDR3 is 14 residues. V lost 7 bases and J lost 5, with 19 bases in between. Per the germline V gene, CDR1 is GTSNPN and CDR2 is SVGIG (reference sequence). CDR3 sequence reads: CALQGAGFRDTQYF. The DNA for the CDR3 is TGTGCCTTACAGGGTGCGGGTTTCAGAGATACGCAGTATTTT.